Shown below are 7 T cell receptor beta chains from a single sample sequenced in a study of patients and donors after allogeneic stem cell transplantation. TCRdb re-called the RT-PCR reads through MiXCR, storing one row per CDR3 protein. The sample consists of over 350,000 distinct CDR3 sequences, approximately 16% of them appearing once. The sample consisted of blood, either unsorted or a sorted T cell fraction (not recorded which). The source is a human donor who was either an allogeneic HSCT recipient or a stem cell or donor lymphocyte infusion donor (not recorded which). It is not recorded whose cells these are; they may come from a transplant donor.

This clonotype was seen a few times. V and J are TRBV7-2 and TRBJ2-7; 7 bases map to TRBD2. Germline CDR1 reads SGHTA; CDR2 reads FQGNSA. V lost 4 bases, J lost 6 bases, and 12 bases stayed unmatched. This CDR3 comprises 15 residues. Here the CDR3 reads CASSSALAGVGEQYF. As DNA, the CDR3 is TGTGCCAGCAGCTCCGCCCTGGCGGGAGTGGGCGAGCAGTACTTC.

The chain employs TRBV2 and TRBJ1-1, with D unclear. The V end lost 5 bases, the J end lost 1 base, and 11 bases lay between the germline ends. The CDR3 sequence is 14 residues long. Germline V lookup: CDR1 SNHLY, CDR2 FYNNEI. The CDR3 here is CASSQEGPNTEAFF. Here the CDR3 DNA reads TGTGCCAGCAGTCAAGAGGGCCCGAACACTGAAGCTTTCTTT. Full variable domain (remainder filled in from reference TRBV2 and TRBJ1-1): EPEVTQTPSHQVTQMGQEVILRCVPISNHLYFYWYRQILGQKVEFLVSFYNNEISEKSEIFDDQFSVERPDGSNFTLKIRSTKLEDSAMYFCASSQEGPNTEAFFGQGTRLTVV.

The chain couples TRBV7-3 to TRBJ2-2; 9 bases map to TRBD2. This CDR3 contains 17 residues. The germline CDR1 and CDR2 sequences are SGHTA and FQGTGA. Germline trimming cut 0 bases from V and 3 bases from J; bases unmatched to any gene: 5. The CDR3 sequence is CASSLTSGRPHTGELFF. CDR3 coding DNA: TGTGCCAGCAGCTTAACAAGCGGGAGGCCTCACACCGGGGAGCTGTTTTTT.

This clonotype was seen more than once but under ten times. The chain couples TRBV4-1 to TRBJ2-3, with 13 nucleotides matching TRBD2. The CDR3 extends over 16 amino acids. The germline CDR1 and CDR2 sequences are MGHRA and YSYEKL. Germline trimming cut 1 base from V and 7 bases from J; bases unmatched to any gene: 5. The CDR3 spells CASSQGGLAGWNTQYF. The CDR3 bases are TGCGCCAGCAGCCAAGGGGGACTAGCGGGATGGAATACGCAGTATTTT.

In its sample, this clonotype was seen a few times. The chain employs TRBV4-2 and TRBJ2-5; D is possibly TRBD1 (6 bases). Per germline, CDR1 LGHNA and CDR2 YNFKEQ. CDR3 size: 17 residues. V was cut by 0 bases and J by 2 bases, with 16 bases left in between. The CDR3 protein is CASSQETPQGAQETQYF. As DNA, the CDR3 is TGTGCCAGCAGCCAAGAGACGCCACAGGGCGCACAAGAGACCCAGTACTTC.

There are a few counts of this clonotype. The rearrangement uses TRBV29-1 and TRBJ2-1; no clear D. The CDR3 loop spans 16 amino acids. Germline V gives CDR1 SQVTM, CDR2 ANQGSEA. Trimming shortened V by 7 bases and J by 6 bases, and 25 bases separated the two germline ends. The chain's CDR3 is CSALPEQSLFGNEQFF. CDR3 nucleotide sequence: TGCAGCGCCTTACCCGAACAGTCCCTTTTTGGCAATGAGCAGTTCTTC.

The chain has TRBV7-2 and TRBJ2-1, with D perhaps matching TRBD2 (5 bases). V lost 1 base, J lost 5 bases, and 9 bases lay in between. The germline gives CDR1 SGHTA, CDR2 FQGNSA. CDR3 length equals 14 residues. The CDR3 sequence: CASSLVAPHNEQFF. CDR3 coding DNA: TGTGCCAGCAGCTTAGTAGCGCCCCACAATGAGCAGTTCTTC.